Given below is one T cell receptor (beta chain) in context. Its antigen has not been determined. Base qualities are not recorded, but no much larger clone differs from it by a single base. These data originate in a study of T cell responses to AZD1222 COVID-19 vaccine (dated by TCRdb to the early 2020s). Background on the whole study: AZD1222 recipients given second doses at about 4 weeks or at about 12 weeks were pooled, since spike-specific TCR depth and breadth were not found to differ between the two schedules. Trial participants were enrolled into age subgroups of 18-55, 56-69 and 70-plus years, which contained approximately 150, 28 and 58 TCR-sequenced participants, respectively. A total of 233 trial participants underwent TCR sequencing, of whom 200 to 220 had received two doses of AZD1222 and around 25 had received two doses of the MenACWY control vaccine. What the work shows at the level of the full study, not this receptor alone: Conclusions about previously exposed vaccinees are limited because only six or seven AZD1222 recipients were SARS-CoV-2 seropositive at baseline. Vaccine-associated CD4 TCRs spanned the whole spike protein, with dominant responses in regions 160-218 and 743-854. In the small 56-69-year group, the increase in depth fell short of significance, most likely because of low power. Spike-specific TCR breadth and depth rose significantly after two AZD1222 doses compared with day 0 and with MenACWY recipients. No day 14 peak-response samples were available, so repertoires were characterized only after the peak T cell response. Participants were mostly white British and included more females than males, and it was suggested by the authors that clonal diversity may have been underestimated. Nearly half of unique spike-specific TCRs reportedly recognized epitopes outside regions mutated in the B.1.351 and B.1.1.7 variants.

CDR1 SGHAT and CDR2 FQNNGV were looked up in the germline V gene. Reading from cysteine to phenylalanine, the CDR3 counts 16 amino acids. The retained sequence is limited to the CDR3, 48 bases, with the frame set at the first base. V is clipped by 4 bases and J by 3 bases, and the sequence between their germline boundaries is 16 bases long. The time point label on this specimen signifies: baseline before first vaccination. Vaccinee samples were obtained from the UK trials COV001 and COV002, which included a single-blind randomized controlled phase 2/3 trial of AZD1222 (ChAdOx1 nCoV-19) in healthy adults. Trial participant PBMC samples were collected at day 0 and day 28 after the second dose for TCRbeta chain sequencing. The CDR3 regions of human TCRbeta chains were subjected to immunosequencing. The authors' analysis ran thus. Repertoire TCRs were checked for matches against a reference library of SARS-CoV-2-specific TCRs that had been generated using the MIRA antigen-specificity platform. Breadth was defined as the fraction of unique TCRs that were SARS-CoV-2-associated, and depth was defined as the fraction of total T cells that were SARS-CoV-2-associated. Using the MIRA data, every spike-specific TCR was mapped to the spike region that the TCR reacted to and assigned to either a CD4 or a CD8 class. Log10-transformed breadth and depth values were compared by one-way ANOVA with Sidak's multiple comparisons tests. TCRdb retrieved this table from immuneACCESS and kept in-frame rearrangements only. Not all clones are present; in checked studies, unresolved V genes account for under half, and no reason is known for the remainder. The DNA gave D and trimming, while V, J and clone size come from that table. The sample yields roughly 120,000 clones; 94% were counted once. The top ten constitute over 6.5% of the sample.

The origin of this receptor is an adult in good health. The sample consisted of peripheral blood, taken on day 0 of AZD1222 vaccination. The chain employs TRBV11-2 and TRBJ2-1, with the D gene possibly TRBD1 or TRBD2, each one fitting 5 bases. The CDR3 reads as follows: CASSSLQGTSYNEQFF. The DNA sequence is given as TGTGCCAGCAGCTCCCTCCAAGGGACGAGCTACAATGAGCAGTTCTTC.